The following is a T cell receptor (beta chain) sequence with its context. No antigen is known for it. The data stem from a study of cytomegalovirus exposure and HLA in healthy donors. Findings and caveats of the study: In a later analysis, a missense DCLRE1C variant was linked to TCR beta V- and J-gene trimming.

CDR3 length: 14 residues. J was trimmed by 1 base and V by 7 bases; bases with no gene match: 6. CDR1 and CDR2 (germline): SGHRS, YFSETQ. Primers: 60 Vbeta forward and 13 Jbeta reverse. Assay: immunoSEQ multiplex PCR; the TCRdb copy retains only in-frame clones and omits some. The data hold nearly 200,000 clones, with around 79% observed a single time. The sample was PBMCs. The receptor comes from a male donor in good health and CMV-seropositive. This rearrangement joins TRBV5-1 to TRBJ2-7; 9 bases are a match to TRBD1. CDR3 residues: CASRAGTGSYEQYF. DNA of the CDR3: TGCGCCAGCCGCGCCGGGACAGGGTCCTACGAGCAGTACTTC.